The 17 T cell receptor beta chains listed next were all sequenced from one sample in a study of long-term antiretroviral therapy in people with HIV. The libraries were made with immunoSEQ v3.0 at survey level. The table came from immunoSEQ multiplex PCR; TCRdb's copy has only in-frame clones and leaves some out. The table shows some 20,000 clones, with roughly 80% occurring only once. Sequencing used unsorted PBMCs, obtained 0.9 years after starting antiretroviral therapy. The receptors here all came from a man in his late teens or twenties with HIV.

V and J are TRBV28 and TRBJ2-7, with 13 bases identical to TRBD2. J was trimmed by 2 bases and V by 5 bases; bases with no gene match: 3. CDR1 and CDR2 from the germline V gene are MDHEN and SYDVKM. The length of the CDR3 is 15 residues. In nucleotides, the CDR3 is TGTGCCAGCAGTCCGGGGACTAGCGGGGCCTACGAGCAGTACTTC. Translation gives CASSPGTSGAYEQYF.

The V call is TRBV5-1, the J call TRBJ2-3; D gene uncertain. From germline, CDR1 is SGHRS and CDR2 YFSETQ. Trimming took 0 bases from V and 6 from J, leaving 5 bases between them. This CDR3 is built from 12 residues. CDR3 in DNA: TGCGCCAGCAGCTTGGTTCCGGATACGCAGTATTTT. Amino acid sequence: CASSLVPDTQYF.

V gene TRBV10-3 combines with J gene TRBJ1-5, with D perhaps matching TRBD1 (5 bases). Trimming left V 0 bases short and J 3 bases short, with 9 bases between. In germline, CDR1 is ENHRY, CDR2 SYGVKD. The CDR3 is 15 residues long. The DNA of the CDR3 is TGTGCCATCAGTGAGTCGAGACAGCCCAATCAGCCCCAGCATTTT. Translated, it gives CAISESRQPNQPQHF.

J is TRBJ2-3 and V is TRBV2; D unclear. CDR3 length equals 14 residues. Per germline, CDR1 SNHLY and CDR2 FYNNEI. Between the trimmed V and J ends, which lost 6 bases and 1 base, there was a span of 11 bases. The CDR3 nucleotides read TGTGCCAGCAGAAACACCCCGGGCACAGATACGCAGTATTTT. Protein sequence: CASRNTPGTDTQYF.

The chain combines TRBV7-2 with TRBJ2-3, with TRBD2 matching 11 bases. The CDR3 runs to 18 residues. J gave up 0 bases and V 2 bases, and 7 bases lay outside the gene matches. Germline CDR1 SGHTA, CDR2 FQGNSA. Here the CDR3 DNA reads TGTGCCAGCAGCTTAAATGGGGCTAGCGGGGGGAGCACAGATACGCAGTATTTT. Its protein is CASSLNGASGGSTDTQYF.

The CDR3 reads CASSGRLAGTTDTQYF. Written as DNA, the CDR3 is TGCGCCAGCAGCGGCCGACTAGCGGGTACCACAGATACGCAGTATTTT. The chain employs TRBV5-1 and TRBJ2-3, with TRBD2 matching 10 bases. Trimming cost V 4 bases and J 2 bases; bases outside gene matches: 7. Per germline, CDR1 SGHRS and CDR2 YFSETQ. This CDR3 contains 16 residues.

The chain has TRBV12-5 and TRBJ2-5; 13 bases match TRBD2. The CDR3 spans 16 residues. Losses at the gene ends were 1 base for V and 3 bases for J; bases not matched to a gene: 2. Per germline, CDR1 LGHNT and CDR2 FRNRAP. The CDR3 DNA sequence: TGTGCTAGTGGTTTGGCCGGACTAGCGGGGGAAGAGACCCAGTACTTC. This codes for CASGLAGLAGEETQYF.

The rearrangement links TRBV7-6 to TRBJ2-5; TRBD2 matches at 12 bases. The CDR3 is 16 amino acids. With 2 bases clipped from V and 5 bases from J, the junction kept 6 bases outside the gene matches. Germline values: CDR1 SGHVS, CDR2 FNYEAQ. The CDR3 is CASSLTGLAGKETQYF. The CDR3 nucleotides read TGTGCCAGCAGCTTAACCGGACTAGCGGGGAAGGAGACCCAGTACTTC.

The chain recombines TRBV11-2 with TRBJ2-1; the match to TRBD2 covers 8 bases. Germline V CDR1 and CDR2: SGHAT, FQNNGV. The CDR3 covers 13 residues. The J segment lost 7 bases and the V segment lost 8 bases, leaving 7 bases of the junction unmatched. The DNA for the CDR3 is TGTGCCAGCTCTCGGGGGGGAGAGAATGAGCAGTTCTTC. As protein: CASSRGGENEQFF.

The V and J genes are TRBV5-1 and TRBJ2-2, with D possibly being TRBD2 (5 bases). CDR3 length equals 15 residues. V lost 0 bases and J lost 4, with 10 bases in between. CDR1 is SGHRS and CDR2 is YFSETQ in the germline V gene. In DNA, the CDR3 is TGCGCCAGCAGCTTGGACTCCGGGGTCACCGGGGAGCTGTTTTTT. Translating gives CASSLDSGVTGELFF.

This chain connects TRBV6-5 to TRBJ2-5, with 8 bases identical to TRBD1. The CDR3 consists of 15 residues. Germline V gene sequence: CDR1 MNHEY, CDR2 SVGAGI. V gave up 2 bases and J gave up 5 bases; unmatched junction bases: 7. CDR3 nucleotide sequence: TGTGCCAGCAGTTACAAAGCAGGGGGCTGGGAGACCCAGTACTTC. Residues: CASSYKAGGWETQYF.

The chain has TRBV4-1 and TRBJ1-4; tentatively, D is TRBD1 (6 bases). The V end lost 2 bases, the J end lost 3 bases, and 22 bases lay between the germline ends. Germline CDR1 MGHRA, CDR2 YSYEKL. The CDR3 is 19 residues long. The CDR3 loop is CASSQRGTTGQQANEKLFF. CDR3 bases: TGCGCCAGCAGCCAACGGGGGACGACAGGACAGCAGGCTAATGAAAAACTGTTTTTT.

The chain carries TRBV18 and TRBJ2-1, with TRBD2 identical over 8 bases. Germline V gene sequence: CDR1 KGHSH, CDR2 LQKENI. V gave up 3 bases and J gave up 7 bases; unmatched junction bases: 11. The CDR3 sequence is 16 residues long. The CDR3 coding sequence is TGTGCCAGCTCACCGGTAATCGAGGCTAGCGGGAATGAGCAGTTCTTC. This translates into CASSPVIEASGNEQFF. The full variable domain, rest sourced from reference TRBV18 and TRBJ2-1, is NAGVMQNPRHLVRRRGQEARLRCSPMKGHSHVYWYRQLPEEGLKFMVYLQKENIIDESGMPKERFSAEFPKEGPSILRIQQVVRGDSAAYFCASSPVIEASGNEQFFGPGTRLTVL.

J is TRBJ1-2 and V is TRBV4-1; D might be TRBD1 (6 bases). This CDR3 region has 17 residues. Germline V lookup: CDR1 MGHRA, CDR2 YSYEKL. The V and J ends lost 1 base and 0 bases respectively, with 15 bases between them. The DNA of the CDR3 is TGCGCCAGCAGCCAAGTGCCCTCAGGGGCAGCTAACTATGGCTACACCTTC. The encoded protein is CASSQVPSGAANYGYTF.

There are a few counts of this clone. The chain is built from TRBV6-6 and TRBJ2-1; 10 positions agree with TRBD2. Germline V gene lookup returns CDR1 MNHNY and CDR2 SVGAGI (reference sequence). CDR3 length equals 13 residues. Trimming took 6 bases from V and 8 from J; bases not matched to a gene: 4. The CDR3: CASRAGGPDEQFF. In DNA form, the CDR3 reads TGTGCCAGCAGAGCGGGGGGGCCAGATGAGCAGTTCTTC.

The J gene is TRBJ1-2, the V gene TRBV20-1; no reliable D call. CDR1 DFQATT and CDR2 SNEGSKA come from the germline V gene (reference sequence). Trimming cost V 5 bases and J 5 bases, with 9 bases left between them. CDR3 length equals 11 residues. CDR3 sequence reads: CSAYMDYGYTF. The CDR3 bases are TGCAGTGCTTACATGGATTATGGCTACACCTTC.

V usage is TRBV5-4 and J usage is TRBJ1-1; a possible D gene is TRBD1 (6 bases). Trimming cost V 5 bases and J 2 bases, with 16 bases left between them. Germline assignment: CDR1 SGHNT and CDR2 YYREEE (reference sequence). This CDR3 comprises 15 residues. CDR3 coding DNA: TGTGCCAGCAGTACCGGTAACAGGGCTAACACTGAAGCTTTCTTT. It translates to CASSTGNRANTEAFF.